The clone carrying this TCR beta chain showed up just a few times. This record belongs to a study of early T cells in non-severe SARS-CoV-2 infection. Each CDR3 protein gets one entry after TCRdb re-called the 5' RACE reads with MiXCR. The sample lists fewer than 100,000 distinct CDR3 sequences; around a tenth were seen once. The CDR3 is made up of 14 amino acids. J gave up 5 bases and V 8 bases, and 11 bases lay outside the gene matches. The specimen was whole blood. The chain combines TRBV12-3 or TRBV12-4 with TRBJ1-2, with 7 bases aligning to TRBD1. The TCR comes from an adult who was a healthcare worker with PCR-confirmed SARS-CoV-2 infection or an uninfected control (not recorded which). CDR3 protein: CASRRGGRGYGYTF. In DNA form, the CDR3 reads TGTGCCAGCCGCAGGGGGGGAAGGGGATATGGCTACACCTTC.